This TCR beta chain was profiled in a study of shared clonotypes between healthy human individuals. The overall study: Per-donor plates numbered three CD4 naive, three CD4 memory, two CD8 naive and one CD8 memory.

Study-level findings and limits: Generation of non-shared clonotypes was less probable than generation of clonotypes shared by all four donors. Expectations were that clonotype sharing among donors would be affected by sequencing depth.

Authors' methods: There were no quality scores in the junction-only immunoSEQ sequences, so filtering differed. Using immunoSEQ multiplex PCR, the repertoire was profiled, and TCRdb retains in-frame clones only, with some absent. The V and J calls and clone size come from that table; D and trimming were worked out from the DNA. There are about 2.4 million clones in the sample; roughly 93% occur only once, and 0.36% lies in the top ten. About this clone itself: Its antigen is not identified.

This CDR3 contains 16 residues. The junction had 7 bases not matched to a gene; V was cut back by 5 bases and J by 2 bases. The germline gives CDR1 LNHDA, CDR2 SQIVND (reference sequence). The sequenced material came from naive CD4+ T cells from PBMCs. Subset reported: CD45RA+ positively selected. This TCR was sampled from a man between 18 and 29 years old in good health. Some clones in this sample may be carry-over from other donors' samples. The chain combines TRBV19 with TRBJ2-7, with TRBD2 matching 12 bases. In DNA form, the CDR3 reads TGTGCCAGTAGTGGCCTACTAGCGGGAGGAACCTACGAGCAGTACTTC. Residues: CASSGLLAGGTYEQYF.